This entry features one T cell receptor (beta chain) sequence. Its cognate antigen is unknown. This specimen comes from a study of T cells expressing NK-cell markers. Overall study: Repertoire data for TCR beta were derived from sorted T cells (CD3+CD56+NKG2C+, CD3+CD56+NKG2C- and CD3+CD56-NKG2C+). Regarding the study as a whole: The CD3+CD56-NKG2C+ fraction of a few donors was also led by these clonotypes.

Production of TCR beta cDNA relied on 5'RACE template switching with UMIs. One entry per CDR3 protein, without DNA, is what TCRdb gives after re-calling the 5' RACE reads. The sample is made up of about 160,000 distinct CDR3 sequences, and the top ten hold around 21% of it. Germline CDR1 MNHEY, CDR2 SVGEGT. The CDR3 totals 14 residues. Sample: blood T cells: a sorted CD56 or NKG2C T cell subset, CD4+ or CD8+ T cells, or bulk PBMC T cells (not recorded which). This clonotype was sampled from a man between 18 and 69 years old in good health. This chain links TRBV6-2 or TRBV6-3 with TRBJ1-1. The CDR3 spells CASSYSTLNTEAFF.